This TCR beta chain was profiled in a study of blood T cell repertoires in COVID-19. Overall study context: PBMCs, B-cell-depleted T cells, or T cells provided the cDNA or gDNA that made up the material.

The CDR3 runs 14 residues. The trim removed 6 bases at V and 2 bases at J, leaving 4 bases unmatched. Germline assignment: CDR1 MNHEY and CDR2 SMNVEV (reference sequence). The repertoire was sequenced with immunoSEQ multiplex PCR; TCRdb's copy has only in-frame clones and lacks some. The sample consists of 360,000 or so clones, roughly 91% of them appearing once. This chain joins TRBV27 and TRBJ1-5; 7 nucleotides align to TRBD1. The sequence derives from a woman in her 30s who had recovered from COVID-19. The sample was PBMCs or T cells enriched from blood (not recorded which). The CDR3 nucleotides read TGTGCCAGCAGCCACAGGGGAGGCAATCAGCCCCAGCATTTT. Its protein product is CASSHRGGNQPQHF.